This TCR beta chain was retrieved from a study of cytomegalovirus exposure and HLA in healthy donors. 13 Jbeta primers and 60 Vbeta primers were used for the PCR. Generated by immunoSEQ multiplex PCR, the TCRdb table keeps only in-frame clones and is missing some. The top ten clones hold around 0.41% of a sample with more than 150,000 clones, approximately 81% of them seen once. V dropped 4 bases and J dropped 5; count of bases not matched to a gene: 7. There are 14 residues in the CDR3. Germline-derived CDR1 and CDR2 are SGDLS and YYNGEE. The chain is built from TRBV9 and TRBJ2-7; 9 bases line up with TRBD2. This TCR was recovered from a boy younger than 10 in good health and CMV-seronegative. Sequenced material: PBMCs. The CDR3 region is CASSRLADSHEQYF. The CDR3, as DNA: TGTGCCAGCAGCCGACTAGCGGATTCCCACGAGCAGTACTTC.